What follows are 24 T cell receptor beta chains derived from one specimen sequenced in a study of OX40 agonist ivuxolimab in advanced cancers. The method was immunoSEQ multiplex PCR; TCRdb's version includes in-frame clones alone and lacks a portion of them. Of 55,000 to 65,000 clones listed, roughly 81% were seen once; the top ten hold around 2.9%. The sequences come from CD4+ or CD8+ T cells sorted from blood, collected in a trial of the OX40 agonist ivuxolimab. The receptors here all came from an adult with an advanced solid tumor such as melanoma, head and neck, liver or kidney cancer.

The CDR3 region has the DNA TGCGCCAGCAGCTTCCTAACTAGCGGGGGAGAGACCCAGTACTTC. Translated, it gives CASSFLTSGGETQYF. This chain links TRBV5-1 with TRBJ2-5, with 11 bases aligning to TRBD2. The germline gives CDR1 SGHRS, CDR2 YFSETQ. This CDR3 comprises 15 residues. Unmatched junction bases numbered 4, after V lost 2 bases and J lost 4 bases.

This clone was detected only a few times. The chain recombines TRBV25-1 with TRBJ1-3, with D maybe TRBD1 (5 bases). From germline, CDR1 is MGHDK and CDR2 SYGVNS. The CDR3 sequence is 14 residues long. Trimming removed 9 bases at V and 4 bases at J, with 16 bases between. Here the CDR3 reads CASSVRVSGNTIYF. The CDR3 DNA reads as TGTGCCAGTTCGGTCAGGGTCTCCGGAAACACCATATATTTT.

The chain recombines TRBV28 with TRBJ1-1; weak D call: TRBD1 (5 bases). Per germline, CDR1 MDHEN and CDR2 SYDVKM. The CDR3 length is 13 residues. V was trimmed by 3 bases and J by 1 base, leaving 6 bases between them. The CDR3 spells CASSFTGNTEAFF. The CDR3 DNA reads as TGTGCCAGCAGTTTCACAGGGAACACTGAAGCTTTCTTT.

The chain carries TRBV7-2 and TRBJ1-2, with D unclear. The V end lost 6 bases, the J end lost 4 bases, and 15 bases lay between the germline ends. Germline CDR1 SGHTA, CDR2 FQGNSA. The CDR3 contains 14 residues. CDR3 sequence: CASRGMRSSYGYTF. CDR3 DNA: TGTGCCAGCAGGGGTATGCGATCTTCCTATGGCTACACCTTC.

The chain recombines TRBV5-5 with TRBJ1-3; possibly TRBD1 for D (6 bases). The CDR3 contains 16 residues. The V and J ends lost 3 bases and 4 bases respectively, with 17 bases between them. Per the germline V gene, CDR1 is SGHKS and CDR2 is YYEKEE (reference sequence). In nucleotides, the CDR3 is TGTGCCAGCAGCTCAAGATCAGGGGTTATCGGAAACACCATATATTTT. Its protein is CASSSRSGVIGNTIYF.

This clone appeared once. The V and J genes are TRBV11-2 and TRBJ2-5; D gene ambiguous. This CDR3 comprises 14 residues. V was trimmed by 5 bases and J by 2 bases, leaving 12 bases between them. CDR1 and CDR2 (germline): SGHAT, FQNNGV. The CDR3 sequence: CASSQGRQQETQYF. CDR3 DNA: TGTGCCAGCAGCCAAGGGCGGCAGCAAGAGACCCAGTACTTC.

Written as DNA, the CDR3 is TGTGCCAGCAGCCCCCAGGGCTCTGGGGCCAACGTCCTGACTTTC. This codes for CASSPQGSGANVLTF. The chain is built from TRBV7-8 and TRBJ2-6; weak D call: TRBD1 (5 bases). Germline V lookup: CDR1 SGHVS, CDR2 FQNEAQ. V was pared by 5 bases and J by 0 bases, with 8 bases between. The CDR3 has 15 residues. The full variable domain, in which reference TRBV7-8 and TRBJ2-6 provide the parts outside the CDR3, is GAGVSQSPRYKVAKRGQDVALRCDPISGHVSLFWYQQALGQGPEFLTYFQNEAQLDKSGLPSDRFFAERPEGSVSTLKIQRTQQEDSAVYLCASSPQGSGANVLTFGAGSRLTVL.

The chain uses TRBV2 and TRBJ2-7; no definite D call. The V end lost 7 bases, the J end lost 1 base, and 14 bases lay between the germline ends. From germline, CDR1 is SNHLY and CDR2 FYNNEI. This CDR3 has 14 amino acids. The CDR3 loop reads CASNSGSLSYEQYF. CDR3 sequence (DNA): TGTGCCAGCAATTCTGGCTCTCTTTCCTACGAGCAGTACTTC.

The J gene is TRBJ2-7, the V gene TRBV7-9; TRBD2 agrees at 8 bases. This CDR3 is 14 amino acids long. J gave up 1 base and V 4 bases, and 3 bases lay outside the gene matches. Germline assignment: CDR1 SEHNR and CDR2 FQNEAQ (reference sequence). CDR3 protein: CASSSLAGSYEQYF. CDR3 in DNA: TGTGCCAGCAGCTCCCTAGCGGGTTCCTACGAGCAGTACTTC.

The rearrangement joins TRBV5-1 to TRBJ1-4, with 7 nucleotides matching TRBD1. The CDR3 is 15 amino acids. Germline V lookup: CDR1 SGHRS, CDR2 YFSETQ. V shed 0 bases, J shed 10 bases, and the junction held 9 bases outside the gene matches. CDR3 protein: CASSLEGATRGKLFF. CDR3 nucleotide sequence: TGCGCCAGCAGCTTGGAGGGGGCAACGAGGGGAAAACTGTTTTTT.

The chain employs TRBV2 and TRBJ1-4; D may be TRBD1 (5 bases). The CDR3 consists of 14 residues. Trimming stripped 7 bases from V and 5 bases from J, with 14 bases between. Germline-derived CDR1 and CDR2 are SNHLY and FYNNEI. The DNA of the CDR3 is TGTGCCAGCACCGGGGCCGGGGGAAATGAAAAACTGTTTTTT. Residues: CASTGAGGNEKLFF.

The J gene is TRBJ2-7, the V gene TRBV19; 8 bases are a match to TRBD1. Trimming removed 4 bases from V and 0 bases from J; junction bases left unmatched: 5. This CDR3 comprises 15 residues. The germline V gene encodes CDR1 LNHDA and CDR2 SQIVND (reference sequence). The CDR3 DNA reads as TGTGCCAGTAGTAAGGGGGACAGGAGCTCCTACGAGCAGTACTTC. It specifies CASSKGDRSSYEQYF.

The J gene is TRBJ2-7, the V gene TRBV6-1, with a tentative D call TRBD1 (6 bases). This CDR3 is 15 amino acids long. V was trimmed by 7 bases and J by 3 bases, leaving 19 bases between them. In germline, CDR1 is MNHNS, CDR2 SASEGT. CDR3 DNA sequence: TGTGCCAGCACCCCGCAATCAGGGGTAAGCTACGAGCAGTACTTC. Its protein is CASTPQSGVSYEQYF.

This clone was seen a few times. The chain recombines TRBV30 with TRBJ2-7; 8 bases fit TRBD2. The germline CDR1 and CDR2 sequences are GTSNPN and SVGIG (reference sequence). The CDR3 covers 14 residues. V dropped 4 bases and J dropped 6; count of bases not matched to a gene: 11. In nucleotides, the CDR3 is TGTGCCTGGAAACGCGGGGAGGGGACTAGCGAGCAGTACTTC. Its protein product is CAWKRGEGTSEQYF.

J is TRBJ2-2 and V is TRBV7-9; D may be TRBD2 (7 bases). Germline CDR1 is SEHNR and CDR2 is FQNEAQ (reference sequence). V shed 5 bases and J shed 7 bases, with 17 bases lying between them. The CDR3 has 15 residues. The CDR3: CASSPLGGQDGELFF. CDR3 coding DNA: TGTGCCAGCAGCCCCCTCGGGGGGCAGGACGGGGAGCTGTTTTTT. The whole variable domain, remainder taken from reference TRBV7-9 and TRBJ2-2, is DTGVSQNPRHKITKRGQNVTFRCDPISEHNRLYWYRQTLGQGPEFLTYFQNEAQLEKSRLLSDRFSAERPKGSFSTLEIQRTEQGDSAMYLCASSPLGGQDGELFFGEGSRLTVL.

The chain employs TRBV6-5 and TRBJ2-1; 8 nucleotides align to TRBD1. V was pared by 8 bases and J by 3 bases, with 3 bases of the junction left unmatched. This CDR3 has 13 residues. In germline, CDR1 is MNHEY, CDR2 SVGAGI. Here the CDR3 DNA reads TGTGCCAGCCGACAGGGGAACTACAATGAGCAGTTCTTC. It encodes CASRQGNYNEQFF.

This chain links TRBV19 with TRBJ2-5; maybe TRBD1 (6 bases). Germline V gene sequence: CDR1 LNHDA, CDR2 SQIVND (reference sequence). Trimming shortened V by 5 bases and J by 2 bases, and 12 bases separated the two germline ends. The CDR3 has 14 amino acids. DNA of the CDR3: TGTGCCAGTAGTGCTGGACAGATTCAAGAGACCCAGTACTTC. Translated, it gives CASSAGQIQETQYF.

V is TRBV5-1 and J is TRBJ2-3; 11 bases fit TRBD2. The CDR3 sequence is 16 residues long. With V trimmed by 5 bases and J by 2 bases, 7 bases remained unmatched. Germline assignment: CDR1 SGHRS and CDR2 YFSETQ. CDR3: CASSLLGLAATDTQYF. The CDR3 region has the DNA TGCGCCAGCAGTTTACTGGGACTAGCGGCCACAGATACGCAGTATTTT. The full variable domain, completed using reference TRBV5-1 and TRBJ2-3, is KAGVTQTPRYLIKTRGQQVTLSCSPISGHRSVSWYQQTPGQGLQFLFEYFSETQRNKGNFPGRFSGRQFSNSRSEMNVSTLELGDSALYLCASSLLGLAATDTQYFGPGTRLTVL.

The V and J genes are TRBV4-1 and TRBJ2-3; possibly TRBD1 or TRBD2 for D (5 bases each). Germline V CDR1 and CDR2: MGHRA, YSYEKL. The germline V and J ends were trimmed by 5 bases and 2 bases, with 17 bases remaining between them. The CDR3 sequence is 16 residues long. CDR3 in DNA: TGCGCCAGCAGCTCCCCCGGGACGGGAAACACAGATACGCAGTATTTT. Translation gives CASSSPGTGNTDTQYF.

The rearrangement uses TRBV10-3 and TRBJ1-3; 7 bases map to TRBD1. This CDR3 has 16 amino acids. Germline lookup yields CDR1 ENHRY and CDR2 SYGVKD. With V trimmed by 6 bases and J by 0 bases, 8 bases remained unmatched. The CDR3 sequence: CAISGTVTLSGNTIYF. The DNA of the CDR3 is TGTGCCATCAGCGGGACAGTAACCCTCTCTGGAAACACCATATATTTT.

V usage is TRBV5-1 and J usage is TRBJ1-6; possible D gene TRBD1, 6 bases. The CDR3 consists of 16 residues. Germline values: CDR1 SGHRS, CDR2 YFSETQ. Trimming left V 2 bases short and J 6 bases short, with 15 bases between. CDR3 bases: TGCGCCAGCAGCTTTGGTCAGGGGCCCCCTAATTCACCCCTCCACTTT. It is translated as CASSFGQGPPNSPLHF.

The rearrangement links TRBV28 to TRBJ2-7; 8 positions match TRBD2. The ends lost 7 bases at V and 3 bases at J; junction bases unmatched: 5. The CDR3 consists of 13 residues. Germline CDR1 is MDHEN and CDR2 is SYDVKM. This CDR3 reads CASTTGTSYEQYF. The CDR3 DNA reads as TGTGCCAGCACAACCGGGACTAGCTACGAGCAGTACTTC.

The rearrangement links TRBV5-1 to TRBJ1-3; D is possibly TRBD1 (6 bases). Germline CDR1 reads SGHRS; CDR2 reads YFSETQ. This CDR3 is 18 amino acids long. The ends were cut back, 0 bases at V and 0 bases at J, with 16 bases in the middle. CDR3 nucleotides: TGCGCCAGCAGCTTGGGGCAGGGGTCGTATTTCTCTGGAAACACCATATATTTT. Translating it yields CASSLGQGSYFSGNTIYF.

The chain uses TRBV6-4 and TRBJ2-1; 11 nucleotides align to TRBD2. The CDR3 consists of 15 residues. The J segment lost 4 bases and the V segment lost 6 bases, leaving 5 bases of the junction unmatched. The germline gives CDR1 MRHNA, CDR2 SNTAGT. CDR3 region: CASRSGTSGYNEQFF. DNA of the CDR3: TGTGCCAGCAGGTCCGGGACTAGCGGTTACAATGAGCAGTTCTTC.